A selection of T cell receptor beta chains follows, all from one sample in a study of T cells of healthy individuals. MiXCR was run by TCRdb on the 5' RACE reads, yielding one entry per CDR3 protein. The sample carries some 100,000 distinct CDR3 sequences, roughly 15% recorded once. The receptor set was obtained from a human donor in good health. CDR3s leave out the opening cysteine and the closing phenylalanine or tryptophan. A D gene is named only where the DNA matches it firmly. Only part of the rows carry a size: once, few, many, or a class if the clone is expanded.

v_gene	j_gene	len	d_gene	abundance	CDR3aa
TRBV6-4	TRBJ2-4	13	TRBD2	few	ASSVEAGGPDIQY
TRBV5-1	TRBJ1-5	15	.	few	ASSLSPRQNSNQPQH
TRBV4-1	TRBJ2-2	14	TRBD1	few	ASSGPRDRAVGELF
TRBV7-9	TRBJ2-6	14	.	.	ASSKLAFSGANVLT
TRBV20-1	TRBJ1-6	13	.	.	SARDSGPSNSPLH
TRBV12-3/TRBV12-4	TRBJ2-5	14	.	.	ASSYPQGGSEETQY
TRBV6-1	TRBJ2-3	12	.	.	ASSEGQETDTQY
TRBV9	TRBJ2-7	12	.	few	ASSPGAGRYEQY
TRBV9	TRBJ1-6	13	TRBD1	many	ASSLGQGANSPLH
TRBV5-4	TRBJ2-5	12	TRBD2	.	ASSPGTSGETQY
TRBV7-8	TRBJ1-1	14	.	.	ASSSSDTTLRGEAF
TRBV28	TRBJ2-1	14	TRBD1	many	ASSLRTGDSYNEQF
TRBV7-3	TRBJ2-3	13	TRBD1	.	ASSFPGQGPDTQY
TRBV6-5	TRBJ2-1	13	TRBD2	many	ASSRTLAGGNEQF
TRBV20-1	TRBJ1-5	11	TRBD1	many	SARVQGNQPQH
TRBV6-5	TRBJ2-5	11	.	.	ASSRTRQETQY
TRBV6-6	TRBJ1-2	12	TRBD1	.	ASTLGDRADGYT